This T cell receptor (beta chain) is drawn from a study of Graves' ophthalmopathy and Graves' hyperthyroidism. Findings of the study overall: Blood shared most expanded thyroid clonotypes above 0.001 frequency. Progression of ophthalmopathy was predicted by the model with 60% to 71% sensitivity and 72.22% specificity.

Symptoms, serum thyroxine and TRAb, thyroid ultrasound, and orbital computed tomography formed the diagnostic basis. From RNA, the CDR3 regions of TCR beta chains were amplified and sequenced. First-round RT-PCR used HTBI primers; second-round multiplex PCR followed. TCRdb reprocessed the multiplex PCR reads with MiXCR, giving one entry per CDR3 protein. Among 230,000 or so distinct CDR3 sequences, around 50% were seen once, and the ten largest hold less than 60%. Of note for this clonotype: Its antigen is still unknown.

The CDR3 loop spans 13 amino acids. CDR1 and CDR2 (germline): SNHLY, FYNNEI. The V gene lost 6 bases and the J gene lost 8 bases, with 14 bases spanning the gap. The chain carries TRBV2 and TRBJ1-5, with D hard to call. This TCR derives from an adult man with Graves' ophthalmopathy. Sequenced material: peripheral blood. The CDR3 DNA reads TGTGCCAGCAGCGACGGGTCCAGCAAGCCCCAGCATTTT. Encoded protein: CASSDGSSKPQHF.